The entry that follows covers one T cell receptor beta chain sequence. The V gene end was trimmed by 4 bases and the J gene end by 3 bases; junction bases not matched to a gene: 5. The CDR3 totals 15 residues. Germline CDR1 is SGHTS and CDR2 is YDEGEE. The data originate from a study of OX40 agonist ivuxolimab in advanced cancers. Study summary: Three patients got partial responses; one had hepatocellular carcinoma and two had cutaneous melanoma.

Data came from immunoSEQ multiplex PCR; TCRdb stores just in-frame clones and leaves some out. The repertoire holds about 48,000 clones, 84% seen once, with approximately 1.2% in the top ten. This specimen was CD4+ or CD8+ T cells sorted from blood, taken in a trial of the OX40 agonist ivuxolimab. This chain links TRBV5-8 with TRBJ2-5, with 11 positions matching TRBD2. The source is an adult with an advanced solid tumor such as melanoma, head and neck, liver or kidney cancer. DNA for the CDR3: TGTGCCAGCAGCCCGGGACTAGCGGATGAAGAGACCCAGTACTTC. Translation: CASSPGLADEETQYF. The whole variable domain, remainder taken from reference TRBV5-8 and TRBJ2-5, is EAGVTQSPTHLIKTRGQQATLRCSPISGHTSVYWYQQALGLGLQFLLWYDEGEERNRGNFPPRFSGRQFPNYSSELNVNALELEDSALYLCASSPGLADEETQYFGPGTRLLVL.